This passage covers 28 T cell receptor beta chains from one sample sequenced in a study of memory CD4+ T cells and cytomegalovirus serostatus. Sequencing was performed with immunoSEQ multiplex PCR; in TCRdb, only in-frame clones are kept and a portion is missing. This table holds 55,000 to 75,000 clones, roughly 80% found once. Single viable CD3+CD4+CD8-CD45RO+ cells were sorted as the memory CD4+ T cells. Material for sequencing was memory CD4+ T cells from blood. The receptors were sampled from an adult in good health and CMV-seronegative.

V and J are TRBV30 and TRBJ1-6; TRBD1 agrees at 7 bases. The CDR3 has 16 amino acids. Germline CDR1 reads GTSNPN; CDR2 reads SVGIG (reference sequence). Germline trimming cut 0 bases from V and 7 bases from J; bases unmatched to any gene: 9. CDR3 in amino acids: CAWSVQSTGRNSPLHF. For the CDR3, the DNA is TGTGCCTGGAGTGTACAGTCGACAGGGAGGAATTCACCCCTCCACTTT.

The rearrangement uses TRBV4-1 and TRBJ1-2; TRBD1 aligns across 7 bases. After removal of 2 bases from V and 7 bases from J, the junction contained 7 bases not matched to a gene. Germline assignment: CDR1 MGHRA and CDR2 YSYEKL. The length of the CDR3 is 14 residues. CDR3 loop: CASSQLRGWTGYTF. In DNA, the CDR3 is TGCGCCAGCAGCCAACTCAGGGGGTGGACTGGCTACACCTTC.

DNA for the CDR3: TGCGCCAGCACAATTCAGGGGCAAGCAGATACGCAGTATTTT. This sequence encodes CASTIQGQADTQYF. The chain is built from TRBV5-1 and TRBJ2-3; a weak D match, TRBD1 (6 bases). The germline gives CDR1 SGHRS, CDR2 YFSETQ. The V gene lost 6 bases and the J gene lost 4 bases, with 15 bases spanning the gap. This CDR3 has 14 amino acids. Full variable domain (missing parts from reference TRBV5-1 and TRBJ2-3): KAGVTQTPRYLIKTRGQQVTLSCSPISGHRSVSWYQQTPGQGLQFLFEYFSETQRNKGNFPGRFSGRQFSNSRSEMNVSTLELGDSALYLCASTIQGQADTQYFGPGTRLTVL.

The chain employs TRBV7-7 and TRBJ1-1; D ambiguous. CDR3 length: 13 residues. V gave up 5 bases and J gave up 5 bases, with 12 bases separating them. The germline gives CDR1 SSHAT, CDR2 FNYEAQ (reference sequence). The CDR3: CASSSRLRTEAFF. The CDR3 DNA reads as TGTGCCAGCAGCAGTCGGTTGAGGACTGAAGCTTTCTTT.

The chain links TRBV11-3 to TRBJ2-2, with TRBD2 matching over 8 bases. J was trimmed by 2 bases and V by 7 bases; bases with no gene match: 6. The CDR3 totals 15 residues. Germline assignment: CDR1 SGHNT and CDR2 YENEEA. CDR3 DNA: TGTGCCAGCACCCGGGGGGGGACTAACACCGGGGAGCTGTTTTTT. Residues: CASTRGGTNTGELFF.

V is TRBV15 and J is TRBJ2-7, with D possibly being TRBD1 or TRBD2 (5 bases each). The V gene's germline CDR1 is LNHNV and CDR2 YYDKDF (reference sequence). The CDR3 spans 17 residues. The V gene lost 2 bases and the J gene lost 4 bases, with 21 bases spanning the gap. CDR3 coding DNA: TGTGCCACCAGCAGATCATCCCTGGGACCGCAGGCTTACGAGCAGTACTTC. Translated, it gives CATSRSSLGPQAYEQYF.

The chain uses TRBV11-2 and TRBJ2-3; D not resolved. The germline V gene has CDR1 SGHAT and CDR2 FQNNGV. Trimming removed 4 bases at V and 0 bases at J, with 5 bases between. CDR3 size: 13 residues. CDR3 region: CASSSSSTDTQYF. The CDR3 DNA sequence: TGTGCCAGCAGCTCGTCTAGCACAGATACGCAGTATTTT.

The chain couples TRBV6-1 to TRBJ2-1, with D tentatively TRBD1 (5 bases). Between the trimmed V and J ends, which lost 6 bases and 7 bases, there was a span of 19 bases. This CDR3 is 15 amino acids long. Germline lookup yields CDR1 MNHNS and CDR2 SASEGT. The CDR3: CASRGDPWAGNEQFF. The CDR3 DNA reads as TGTGCCAGCAGGGGCGACCCATGGGCAGGGAATGAGCAGTTCTTC.

The V and J genes are TRBV19 and TRBJ2-5; 12 bases line up with TRBD2. The V gene's germline CDR1 is LNHDA and CDR2 SQIVND (reference sequence). V dropped 4 bases and J dropped 14; count of bases not matched to a gene: 11. This CDR3 spans 14 amino acids. CDR3 protein: CASSNRLAGDSFYF. The CDR3 DNA reads as TGTGCCAGTAGTAACAGACTAGCGGGAGATTCATTTTACTTC.

This chain joins TRBV19 and TRBJ1-4; possible D gene TRBD1, 5 bases. Germline loops: CDR1 LNHDA, CDR2 SQIVND (reference sequence). V was pared by 8 bases and J by 6 bases, with 13 bases between. This CDR3 is 13 amino acids long. The CDR3 sequence: CASQGNGDEKLFF. As DNA, the CDR3 is TGTGCCAGTCAGGGAAATGGAGATGAAAAACTGTTTTTT.

V is TRBV7-2 and J is TRBJ2-2; 9 nucleotides line up with TRBD2. With 2 bases clipped from V and 1 base from J, the junction kept 11 bases outside the gene matches. Per the germline V gene, CDR1 is SGHTA and CDR2 is FQGNSA. There are 19 residues in the CDR3. The CDR3 nucleotides read TGTGCCAGCAGCTTAAACTTTGCGGGGGGGCCCCTGAACACCGGGGAGCTGTTTTTT. This translates into CASSLNFAGGPLNTGELFF. The full variable domain, in which reference TRBV7-2 and TRBJ2-2 provide the parts outside the CDR3, is GAGVSQSPSNKVTEKGKDVELRCDPISGHTALYWYRQSLGQGLEFLIYFQGNSAPDKSGLPSDRFSAERTGGSVSTLTIQRTQQEDSAVYLCASSLNFAGGPLNTGELFFGEGSRLTVL.

The J gene is TRBJ2-3, the V gene TRBV30; a possible D gene is TRBD2 (6 bases). CDR3 length: 13 residues. CDR1 is GTSNPN and CDR2 is SVGIG in the germline V gene (reference sequence). V shed 5 bases and J shed 4 bases, with 13 bases lying between them. The CDR3 sequence is CAWGAGLADTQYF. CDR3 in DNA: TGTGCCTGGGGCGCGGGGTTGGCAGATACGCAGTATTTT. Full variable domain (rest looked up from reference TRBV30 and TRBJ2-3): SQTIHQWPATLVQPVGSPLSLECTVEGTSNPNLYWYRQAAGRGLQLLFYSVGIGQISSEVPQNLSASRPQDRQFILSSKKLLLSDSGFYLCAWGAGLADTQYFGPGTRLTVL.

The chain couples TRBV2 to TRBJ2-7; the match to TRBD2 covers 11 bases. Germline V CDR1 and CDR2: SNHLY, FYNNEI. The CDR3 extends over 15 amino acids. The V segment lost 5 bases and the J segment 6 bases; nucleotides outside the gene matches: 9. As DNA, the CDR3 is TGTGCCAGCAGTCTTCAACTAGCGGGAGAAGGCGAGCAGTACTTC. This encodes CASSLQLAGEGEQYF. The full variable domain, rest sourced from reference TRBV2 and TRBJ2-7, is EPEVTQTPSHQVTQMGQEVILRCVPISNHLYFYWYRQILGQKVEFLVSFYNNEISEKSEIFDDQFSVERPDGSNFTLKIRSTKLEDSAMYFCASSLQLAGEGEQYFGPGTRLTVT.

This clone came up a few times. The chain combines TRBV11-2 with TRBJ1-3; D gene unclear. The germline V gene encodes CDR1 SGHAT and CDR2 FQNNGV. The CDR3 is made up of 11 amino acids. The ends were cut back, 5 bases at V and 7 bases at J, with 6 bases in the middle. DNA of the CDR3: TGTGCCAGCAGCCTCCGGAACACCATATATTTT. Translating gives CASSLRNTIYF.

The chain links TRBV2 to TRBJ1-6, with TRBD1 identical over 7 bases. Trimming at V came to 6 bases and at J to 0 bases, leaving 2 bases not matched to a gene. The CDR3 is 15 residues long. Germline V gene data show CDR1 as SNHLY and CDR2 as FYNNEI. The CDR3 is CASRGQSSYNSPLHF. DNA for the CDR3: TGTGCCAGCAGGGGACAGAGCTCCTATAATTCACCCCTCCACTTT.

The chain joins TRBV2 to TRBJ2-3; 7 nucleotides line up with TRBD2. J lost 0 bases, V lost 7 bases, and 7 bases had no gene match. CDR1 SNHLY and CDR2 FYNNEI come from the germline V gene. The CDR3 consists of 15 residues. This CDR3 reads CASTEWGGSTDTQYF. CDR3 sequence (DNA): TGTGCCAGCACCGAGTGGGGGGGAAGCACAGATACGCAGTATTTT.

In this sample, this clone turned up a few times. V is TRBV2 and J is TRBJ2-2; 9 nucleotides line up with TRBD1. CDR1 and CDR2 from the germline V gene are SNHLY and FYNNEI. The CDR3 runs 15 residues. V dropped 4 bases and J dropped 4; count of bases not matched to a gene: 4. CDR3 sequence reads: CASSGGQGSTGELFF. In nucleotides, the CDR3 is TGTGCCAGCAGTGGGGGACAGGGAAGCACCGGGGAGCTGTTTTTT.

The V call is TRBV6-1, the J call TRBJ2-5; the D is unclear. CDR3 length: 15 amino acids. The V gene's germline CDR1 is MNHNS and CDR2 SASEGT. The V end lost 0 bases, the J end lost 0 bases, and 8 bases lay between the germline ends. CDR3 sequence reads: CASSEAAVYQETQYF. The CDR3 region has the DNA TGTGCCAGCAGTGAAGCGGCGGTGTACCAAGAGACCCAGTACTTC.

This clone was observed a single time. The chain carries TRBV2 and TRBJ1-4; 9 positions match TRBD1. V was pared by 6 bases and J by 8 bases, with 7 bases of the junction left unmatched. CDR1 and CDR2 from the germline V gene are SNHLY and FYNNEI. The CDR3 consists of 14 residues. The DNA of the CDR3 is TGTGCCAGCAGCAAGGACAGGGGCAACGAAAAACTGTTTTTT. Its protein is CASSKDRGNEKLFF.

J is TRBJ1-6 and V is TRBV6-5; TRBD1 matches at 8 bases. V lost 4 bases, J lost 2 bases, and 1 base stayed unmatched. The germline V gene encodes CDR1 MNHEY and CDR2 SVGAGI. The CDR3 has 15 amino acids. CDR3 residues: CASSSGQAYNSPLHF. The DNA of the CDR3 is TGTGCCAGCAGTTCGGGACAGGCCTATAATTCACCCCTCCACTTT.

The V gene is TRBV5-4, the J gene TRBJ1-6; D gene ambiguous. Germline values: CDR1 SGHNT, CDR2 YYREEE (reference sequence). V was pared by 4 bases and J by 7 bases, with 9 bases between. The CDR3 is 13 amino acids. CDR3 bases: TGTGCCAGCAGCCCACCCGGGAATTCACCCCTCCACTTT. Its protein product is CASSPPGNSPLHF.

In the case of this clone: The junction and the germline gene differ at one end; a read error may be behind it. V usage is TRBV15 and J usage is TRBJ2-6; perhaps D is TRBD1 or TRBD2 (5 bases each). Germline-derived CDR1 and CDR2 are LNHNV and YYDKDF (reference sequence). The CDR3 sequence is 11 residues long. The CDR3 protein is CATSGGRDLLF. Here the CDR3 DNA reads TGTGCCACCAGCGGGGGTAGGGACCTTCTCTTC.

J is TRBJ1-1 and V is TRBV5-1; TRBD1 matches at 8 bases. Germline V lookup: CDR1 SGHRS, CDR2 YFSETQ. Trimming took 4 bases from V and 4 from J; bases not matched to a gene: 3. The CDR3 contains 13 residues. The CDR3 DNA is TGCGCCAGCAGCGTCACAGGGGGCACTGAAGCTTTCTTT. This codes for CASSVTGGTEAFF. Full variable domain (remainder filled in from reference TRBV5-1 and TRBJ1-1): KAGVTQTPRYLIKTRGQQVTLSCSPISGHRSVSWYQQTPGQGLQFLFEYFSETQRNKGNFPGRFSGRQFSNSRSEMNVSTLELGDSALYLCASSVTGGTEAFFGQGTRLTVV.

J is TRBJ2-7 and V is TRBV7-3; TRBD2 might be the D (7 bases). With 0 bases removed from V and 2 bases from J, the gap between germline ends came to 14 bases. CDR1 is SGHTA and CDR2 is FQGTGA in the germline V gene. This CDR3 spans 16 amino acids. The CDR3 DNA is TGTGCCAGCAGCTTAACGGGAGGGGGACCCCCCTACGAGCAGTACTTC. Translation: CASSLTGGGPPYEQYF.

Remarks on this clone: This sample includes further DNA sequences coding for the same CDR3. The chain carries TRBV5-1 and TRBJ1-1; weak D call: TRBD1 (5 bases). The CDR3 runs to 14 residues. V was pared by 0 bases and J by 5 bases, with 11 bases between. In germline, CDR1 is SGHRS, CDR2 YFSETQ. The CDR3 bases are TGCGCCAGCAGCTTGGCCGGGGGGGGGACTGAAGCTTTCTTT. Its translation is CASSLAGGGTEAFF.

The rearrangement joins TRBV11-3 to TRBJ2-3; D remains ambiguous. This CDR3 has 13 amino acids. The germline gives CDR1 SGHNT, CDR2 YENEEA. V lost 3 bases, J lost 6 bases, and 10 bases lay in between. In DNA form, the CDR3 reads TGTGCCAGCAGCTTGTTGAGGTCTGATACGCAGTATTTT. Residues: CASSLLRSDTQYF.

The V and J genes are TRBV18 and TRBJ2-7; D possibly corresponds to TRBD2 (6 bases). Germline V gives CDR1 KGHSH, CDR2 LQKENI. V was trimmed by 3 bases and J by 3 bases, leaving 12 bases between them. The CDR3 spans 14 residues. CDR3 nucleotides: TGTGCCAGCTCACCGACAAGGGGAGGCTACGAGCAGTACTTC. It specifies CASSPTRGGYEQYF.

This chain connects TRBV6-1 to TRBJ2-3; TRBD2 might be the D (6 bases). Germline CDR1 reads MNHNS; CDR2 reads SASEGT. The V gene lost 10 bases and the J gene lost 1 base, with 12 bases spanning the gap. This CDR3 has 13 residues. The CDR3 DNA reads TGTGCCACCAGGGCTAGCGGCACAGATACGCAGTATTTT. Protein: CATRASGTDTQYF.